This record looks at one T cell receptor (beta chain) sequence and its context. One end of the junction fails to match germline, which may point to a read error. Under the authors' procedure: Reference gene primer amplification yielded estimated nucleated cell counts. Clones were sequenced by immunoSEQ multiplex PCR, and TCRdb holds only the in-frame ones, with some missing. V, J and clone size are those of that table, while D and trimming were read from the DNA. Of hundreds of thousands of clones listed, roughly 85% were seen once; the top ten hold about 2.3%. This record belongs to a study of blood T cell repertoires in COVID-19. For the study at large: The study drew acute and convalescent COVID-19 samples from the United States, Italy and Spain. PBMCs, B-cell-depleted T cells, or T cells provided the cDNA or gDNA that made up the material.

Sequencing was performed on peripheral blood. This sequence was found in a woman aged 40 to 50 with active or convalescent COVID-19.

CDR3 loop: CASSWRQGVNF. As DNA, the CDR3 is TGTGCCAGCAGCTGGAGACAGGGGGTAAACTTT. The chain recombines TRBV7-9 with TRBJ1-1, with 9 bases identical to TRBD1. The germline V gene encodes CDR1 SEHNR and CDR2 FQNEAQ (reference sequence). The CDR3 is made up of 11 amino acids.